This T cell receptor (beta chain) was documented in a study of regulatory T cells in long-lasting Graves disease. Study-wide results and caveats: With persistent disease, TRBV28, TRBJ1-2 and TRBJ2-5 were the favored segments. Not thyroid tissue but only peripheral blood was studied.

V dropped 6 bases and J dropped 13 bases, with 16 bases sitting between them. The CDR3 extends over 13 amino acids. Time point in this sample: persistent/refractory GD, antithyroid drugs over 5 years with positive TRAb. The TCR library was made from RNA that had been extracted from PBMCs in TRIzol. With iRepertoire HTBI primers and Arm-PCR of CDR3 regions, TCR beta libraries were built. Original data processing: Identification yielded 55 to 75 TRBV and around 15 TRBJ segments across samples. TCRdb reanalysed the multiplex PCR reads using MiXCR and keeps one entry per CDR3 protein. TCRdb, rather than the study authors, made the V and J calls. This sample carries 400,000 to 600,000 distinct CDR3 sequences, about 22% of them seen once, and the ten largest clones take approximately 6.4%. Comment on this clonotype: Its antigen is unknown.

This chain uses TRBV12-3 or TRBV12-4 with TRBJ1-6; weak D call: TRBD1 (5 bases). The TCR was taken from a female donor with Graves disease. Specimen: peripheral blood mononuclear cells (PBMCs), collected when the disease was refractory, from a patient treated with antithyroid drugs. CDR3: CASSPGAGRPLHF. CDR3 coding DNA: TGTGCCAGCAGCCCTGGGGCAGGGCGCCCCCTCCACTTT.